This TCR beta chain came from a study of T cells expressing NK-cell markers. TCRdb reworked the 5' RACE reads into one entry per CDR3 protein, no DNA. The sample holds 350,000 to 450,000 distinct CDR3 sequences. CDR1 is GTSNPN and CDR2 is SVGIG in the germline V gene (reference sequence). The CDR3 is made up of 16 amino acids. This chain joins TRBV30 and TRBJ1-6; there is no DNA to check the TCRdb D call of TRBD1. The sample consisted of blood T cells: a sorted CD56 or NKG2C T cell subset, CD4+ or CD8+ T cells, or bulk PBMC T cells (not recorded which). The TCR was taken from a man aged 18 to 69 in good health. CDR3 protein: CAWSVPGTMDNSPLHF.